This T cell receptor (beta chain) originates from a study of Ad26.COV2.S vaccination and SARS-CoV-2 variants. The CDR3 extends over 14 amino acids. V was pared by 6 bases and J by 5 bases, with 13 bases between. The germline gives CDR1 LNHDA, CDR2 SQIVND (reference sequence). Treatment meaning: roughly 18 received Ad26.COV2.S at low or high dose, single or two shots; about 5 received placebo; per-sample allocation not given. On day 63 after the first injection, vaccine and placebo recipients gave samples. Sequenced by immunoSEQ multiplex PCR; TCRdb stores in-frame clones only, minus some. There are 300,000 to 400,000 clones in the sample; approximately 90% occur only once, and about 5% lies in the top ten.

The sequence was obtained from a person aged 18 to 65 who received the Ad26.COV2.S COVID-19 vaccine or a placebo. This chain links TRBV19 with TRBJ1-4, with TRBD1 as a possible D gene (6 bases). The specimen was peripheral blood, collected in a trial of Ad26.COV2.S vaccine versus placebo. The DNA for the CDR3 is TGTGCCAGTAGAGCCGGGACAATGAATGAAAAACTGTTTTTT. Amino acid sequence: CASRAGTMNEKLFF.